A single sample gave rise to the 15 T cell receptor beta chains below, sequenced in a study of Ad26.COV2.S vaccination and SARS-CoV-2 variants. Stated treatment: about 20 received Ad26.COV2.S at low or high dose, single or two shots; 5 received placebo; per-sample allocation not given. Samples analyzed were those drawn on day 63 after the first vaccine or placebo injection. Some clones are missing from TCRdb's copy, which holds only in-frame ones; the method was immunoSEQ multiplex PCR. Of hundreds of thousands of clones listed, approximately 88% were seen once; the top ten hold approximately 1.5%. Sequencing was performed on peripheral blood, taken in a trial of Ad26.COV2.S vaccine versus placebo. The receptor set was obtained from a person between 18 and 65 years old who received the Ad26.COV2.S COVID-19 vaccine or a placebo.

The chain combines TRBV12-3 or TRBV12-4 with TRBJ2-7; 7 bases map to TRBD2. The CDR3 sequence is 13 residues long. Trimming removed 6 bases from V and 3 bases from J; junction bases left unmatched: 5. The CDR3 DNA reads TGTGCCAGCAGGGGAGGGACTATCTACGAGCAGTACTTC. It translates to CASRGGTIYEQYF.

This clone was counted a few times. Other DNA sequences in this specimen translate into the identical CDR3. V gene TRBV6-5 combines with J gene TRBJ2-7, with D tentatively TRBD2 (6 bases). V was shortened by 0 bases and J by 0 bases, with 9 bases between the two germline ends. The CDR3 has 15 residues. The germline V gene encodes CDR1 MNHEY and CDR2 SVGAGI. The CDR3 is CASSYSRGSSYEQYF. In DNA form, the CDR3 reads TGTGCCAGCAGTTACTCGCGGGGAAGCTCCTACGAGCAGTACTTC.

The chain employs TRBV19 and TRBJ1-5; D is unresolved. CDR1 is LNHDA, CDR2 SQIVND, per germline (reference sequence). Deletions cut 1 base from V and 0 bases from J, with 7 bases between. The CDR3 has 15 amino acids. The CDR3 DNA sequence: TGTGCCAGTAGTATAGTACCTTATAGCAATCAGCCCCAGCATTTT. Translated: CASSIVPYSNQPQHF.

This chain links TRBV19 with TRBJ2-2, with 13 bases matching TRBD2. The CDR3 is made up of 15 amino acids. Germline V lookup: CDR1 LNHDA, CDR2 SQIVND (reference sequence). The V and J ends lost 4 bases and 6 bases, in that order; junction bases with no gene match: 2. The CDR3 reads CASSRTSGSPGELFF. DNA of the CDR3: TGTGCCAGTAGTAGGACTAGCGGGAGCCCCGGGGAGCTGTTTTTT.

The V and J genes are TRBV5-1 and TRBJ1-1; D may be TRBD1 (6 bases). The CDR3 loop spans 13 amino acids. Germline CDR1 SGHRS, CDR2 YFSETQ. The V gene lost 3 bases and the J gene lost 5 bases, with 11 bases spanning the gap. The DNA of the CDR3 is TGCGCCAGCAGCTCACAACAGGGAACTGAAGCTTTCTTT. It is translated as CASSSQQGTEAFF. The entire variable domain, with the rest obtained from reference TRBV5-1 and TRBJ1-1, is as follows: KAGVTQTPRYLIKTRGQQVTLSCSPISGHRSVSWYQQTPGQGLQFLFEYFSETQRNKGNFPGRFSGRQFSNSRSEMNVSTLELGDSALYLCASSSQQGTEAFFGQGTRLTVV.

The CDR3 region has the DNA TGTGCCAGTAGTATCTCGCAGGGAACCTACGAGCAGTACTTC. Its translation: CASSISQGTYEQYF. This chain joins TRBV19 and TRBJ2-7, with D perhaps matching TRBD1 (5 bases). Between the trimmed V and J ends, which lost 3 bases and 2 bases, there was a span of 11 bases. The CDR3 runs to 14 residues. Per germline, CDR1 LNHDA and CDR2 SQIVND (reference sequence). The variable domain in full, with the rest retrieved from reference TRBV19 and TRBJ2-7, is DGGITQSPKYLFRKEGQNVTLSCEQNLNHDAMYWYRQDPGQGLRLIYYSQIVNDFQKGDIAEGYSVSREKKESFPLTVTSAQKNPTAFYLCASSISQGTYEQYFGPGTRLTVT.

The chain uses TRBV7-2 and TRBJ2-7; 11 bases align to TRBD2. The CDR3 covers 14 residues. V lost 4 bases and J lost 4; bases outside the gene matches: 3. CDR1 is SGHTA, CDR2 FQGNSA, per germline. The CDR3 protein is CASSSSGGWYEQYF. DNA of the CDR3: TGTGCCAGCAGCTCTAGCGGGGGGTGGTACGAGCAGTACTTC.

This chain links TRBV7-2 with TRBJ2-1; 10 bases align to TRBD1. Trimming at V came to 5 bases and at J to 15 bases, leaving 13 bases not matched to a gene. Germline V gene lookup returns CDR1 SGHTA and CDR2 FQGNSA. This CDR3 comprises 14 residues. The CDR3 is CASSQQDRGHSGFF. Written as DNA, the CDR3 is TGTGCCAGCAGCCAGCAAGACAGGGGGCACTCCGGGTTCTTC.

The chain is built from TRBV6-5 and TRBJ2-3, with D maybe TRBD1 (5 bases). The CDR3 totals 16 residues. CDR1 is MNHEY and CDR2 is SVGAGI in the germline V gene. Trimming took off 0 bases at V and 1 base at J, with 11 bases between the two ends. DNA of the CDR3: TGTGCCAGCAGTTACTCTTGGGGCGCGGGCACAGATACGCAGTATTTT. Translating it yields CASSYSWGAGTDTQYF.

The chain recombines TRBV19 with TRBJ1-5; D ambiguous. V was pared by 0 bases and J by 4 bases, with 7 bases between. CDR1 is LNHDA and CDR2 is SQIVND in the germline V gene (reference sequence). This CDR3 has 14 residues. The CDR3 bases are TGTGCCAGTAGTATAGATAACAGTAATCAGCCCCAGCATTTT. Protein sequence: CASSIDNSNQPQHF.

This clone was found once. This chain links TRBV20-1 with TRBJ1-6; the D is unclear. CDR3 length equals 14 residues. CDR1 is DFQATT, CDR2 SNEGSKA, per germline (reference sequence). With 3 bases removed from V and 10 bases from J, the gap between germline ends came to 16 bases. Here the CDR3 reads CSASSRVPRSPLHF. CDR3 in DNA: TGCAGTGCTAGTTCCAGAGTACCGCGGTCACCCCTCCACTTT.

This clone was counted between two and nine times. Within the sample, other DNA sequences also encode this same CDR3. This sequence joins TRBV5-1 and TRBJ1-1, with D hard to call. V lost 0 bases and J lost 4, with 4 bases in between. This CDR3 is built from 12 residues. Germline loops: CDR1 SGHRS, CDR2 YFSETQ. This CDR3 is CASSLEGTEAFF. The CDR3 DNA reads TGCGCCAGCAGCTTGGAAGGCACTGAAGCTTTCTTT.

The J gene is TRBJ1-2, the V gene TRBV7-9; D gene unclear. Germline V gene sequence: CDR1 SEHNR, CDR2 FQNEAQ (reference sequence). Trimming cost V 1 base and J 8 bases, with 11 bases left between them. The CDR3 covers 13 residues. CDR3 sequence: CASSLGNSGGYTF. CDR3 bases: TGTGCCAGCAGCTTAGGCAACAGCGGGGGCTACACCTTC.

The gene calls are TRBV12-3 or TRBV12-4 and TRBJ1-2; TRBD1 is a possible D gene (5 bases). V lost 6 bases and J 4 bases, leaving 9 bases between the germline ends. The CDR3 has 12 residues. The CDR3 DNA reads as TGTGCCAGCAGGTCCGGGGGCTATGGCTACACCTTC. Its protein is CASRSGGYGYTF.

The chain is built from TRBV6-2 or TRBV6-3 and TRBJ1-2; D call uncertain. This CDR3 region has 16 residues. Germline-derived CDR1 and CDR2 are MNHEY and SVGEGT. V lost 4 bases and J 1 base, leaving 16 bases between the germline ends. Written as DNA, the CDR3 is TGTGCCAGCAGTTCGCTACCTACAGACGGTAACTATGGCTACACCTTC. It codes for CASSSLPTDGNYGYTF.